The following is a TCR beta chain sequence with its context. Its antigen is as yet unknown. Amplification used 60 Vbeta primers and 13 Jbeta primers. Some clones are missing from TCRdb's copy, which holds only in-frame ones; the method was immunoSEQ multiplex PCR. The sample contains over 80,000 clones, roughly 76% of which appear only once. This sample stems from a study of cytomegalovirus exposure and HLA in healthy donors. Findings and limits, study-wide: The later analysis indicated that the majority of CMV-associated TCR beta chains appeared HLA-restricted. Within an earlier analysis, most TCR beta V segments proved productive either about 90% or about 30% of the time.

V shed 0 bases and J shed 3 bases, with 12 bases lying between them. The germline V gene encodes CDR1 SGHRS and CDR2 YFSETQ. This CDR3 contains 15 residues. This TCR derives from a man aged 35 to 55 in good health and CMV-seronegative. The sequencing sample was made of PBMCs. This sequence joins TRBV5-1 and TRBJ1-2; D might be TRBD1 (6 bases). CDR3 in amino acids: CASSLAQGIYYGYTF. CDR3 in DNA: TGCGCCAGCAGCTTGGCCCAGGGGATTTACTATGGCTACACCTTC.